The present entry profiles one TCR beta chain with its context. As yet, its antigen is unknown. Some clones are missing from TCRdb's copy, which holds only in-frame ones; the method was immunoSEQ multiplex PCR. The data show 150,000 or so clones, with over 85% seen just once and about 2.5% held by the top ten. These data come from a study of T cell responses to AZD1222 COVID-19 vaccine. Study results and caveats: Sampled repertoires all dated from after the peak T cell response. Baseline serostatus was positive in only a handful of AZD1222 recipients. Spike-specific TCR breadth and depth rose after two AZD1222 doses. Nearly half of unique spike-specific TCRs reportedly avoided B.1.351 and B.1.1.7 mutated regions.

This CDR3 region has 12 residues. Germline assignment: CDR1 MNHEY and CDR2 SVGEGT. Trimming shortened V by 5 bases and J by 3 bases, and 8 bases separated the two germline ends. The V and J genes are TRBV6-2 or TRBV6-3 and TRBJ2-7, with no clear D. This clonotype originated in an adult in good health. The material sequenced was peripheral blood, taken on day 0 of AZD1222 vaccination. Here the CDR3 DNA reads TGTGCCAGCAGTAGACACCTCTACGAGCAGTACTTC. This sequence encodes CASSRHLYEQYF.